The T cell receptor beta chain under discussion was sequenced for a study of vaccination effects on CD4 cells after COVID-19. Study information: From a couple of convalescent patients, samples were taken 16 days and one week before vaccination. They grew a few million PBMC in each well, adding about 9.5 IU/ml IL-2 and approximately 9.2 ug/ml peptides.

Here immunoSEQ multiplex PCR was the method, and the copy in TCRdb shows in-frame clones only, minus some. The table records approximately 47,000 clones, more than 75% of them present only once. A 10-day culture period preceded the isolation of CD4+ T cells. The CDR3 totals 15 residues. CDR1 and CDR2 (germline): LNHDA, SQIVND (reference sequence). With 3 bases removed from V and 0 bases from J, the gap between germline ends came to 9 bases. Remarks on this clone: The target antigen is unknown.

The source was CD4+ T cells from PBMCs cultured without peptide, collected before COVID-19 vaccination. V gene TRBV19 combines with J gene TRBJ1-5, with D unclear. The sequence was obtained from a human donor who had a prior SARS-CoV-2 infection. The CDR3 protein is CASSIQVTSNQPQHF. The CDR3 DNA reads TGTGCCAGTAGTATCCAGGTAACTAGCAATCAGCCCCAGCATTTT. Together with reference TRBV19 and TRBJ1-5, the CDR3 gives the full variable domain: DGGITQSPKYLFRKEGQNVTLSCEQNLNHDAMYWYRQDPGQGLRLIYYSQIVNDFQKGDIAEGYSVSREKKESFPLTVTSAQKNPTAFYLCASSIQVTSNQPQHFGDGTRLSIL.